The next 20 T cell receptor beta chains were all read from a single sample in a study of PD-L1 blockade in urothelial cancer. Libraries were prepared by immunoSEQ multiplex PCR; TCRdb keeps only in-frame clonotypes and omits some of them. Of roughly 28,000 clones listed, 84% are singletons. Noted time point: peripheral blood 6 weeks after treatment start. Sample: PBMCs, taken around atezolizumab (anti-PD-L1) treatment. The receptors were sampled from a man aged 65-85 years with urothelial cancer.

This clone has just one count. The chain carries TRBV14 and TRBJ2-5, with D unresolved. The CDR3 has 14 amino acids. V shed 1 base and J shed 2 bases, with 8 bases lying between them. Germline V gene data show CDR1 as SGHDN and CDR2 as FVKESK. The CDR3 bases are TGTGCCAGCAGCCAAGGAGGCATTCAAGAGACCCAGTACTTC. It yields the protein CASSQGGIQETQYF.

This clone was seen more than once but under ten times. The identical CDR3 is also encoded by other nucleotide sequences in the sample. The gene calls are TRBV19 and TRBJ2-5; maybe TRBD1 (6 bases). Germline assignment: CDR1 LNHDA and CDR2 SQIVND (reference sequence). Trimming left V 8 bases short and J 5 bases short, with 12 bases between. The CDR3 extends over 12 amino acids. The CDR3 protein is CASRQAGETQYF. DNA for the CDR3: TGTGCCAGTCGACAGGCCGGTGAGACCCAGTACTTC. The complete variable domain, with remaining parts taken from reference TRBV19 and TRBJ2-5, reads DGGITQSPKYLFRKEGQNVTLSCEQNLNHDAMYWYRQDPGQGLRLIYYSQIVNDFQKGDIAEGYSVSREKKESFPLTVTSAQKNPTAFYLCASRQAGETQYFGPGTRLLVL.

The V and J genes are TRBV11-3 and TRBJ2-5; D is perhaps TRBD2 (6 bases). Trimming left V 7 bases short and J 4 bases short, with 22 bases between. Looked up from germline, CDR1 is SGHNT and CDR2 is YENEEA. The CDR3 covers 16 residues. Here the CDR3 DNA reads TGTGCCAGCACCCCCCGGACGGGGGAGAAGGTAGAGACCCAGTACTTC. Protein sequence: CASTPRTGEKVETQYF.

The chain is built from TRBV7-9 and TRBJ2-7; D perhaps matches TRBD2 (6 bases). The CDR3 loop spans 16 amino acids. Deletions cut 7 bases from V and 2 bases from J, with 21 bases between. Germline-derived CDR1 and CDR2 are SEHNR and FQNEAQ (reference sequence). CDR3: CASTRFHGGTTYEQYF. The CDR3 region has the DNA TGTGCCAGCACCCGGTTTCACGGCGGGACGACCTACGAGCAGTACTTC.

J is TRBJ1-2 and V is TRBV7-9, with TRBD1 matching over 10 bases. The J segment lost 3 bases and the V segment lost 5 bases, leaving 12 bases of the junction unmatched. The CDR3 has 17 amino acids. Per germline, CDR1 SEHNR and CDR2 FQNEAQ (reference sequence). CDR3 DNA: TGTGCCAGCAGCCCAACGACGTTGGACAGGGGGGACTATGGCTACACCTTC. Protein sequence: CASSPTTLDRGDYGYTF.

In the case of this clone: Other DNA sequences in the sample encode the same CDR3. J is TRBJ1-4 and V is TRBV7-6; no definite D call. Germline V gene data show CDR1 as SGHVS and CDR2 as FNYEAQ. Trimming pared 5 bases from V and 8 bases from J, leaving 12 bases between. The CDR3 extends over 13 amino acids. The CDR3 DNA sequence: TGTGCCAGCAGCCCAACTGGTAAAGAAAAACTGTTTTTT. It yields the protein CASSPTGKEKLFF.

The CDR3 protein is CASRYDQGSGSNQPQHF. The CDR3, as DNA: TGTGCCAGCAGGTACGACCAGGGATCGGGTAGCAATCAGCCCCAGCATTTT. The V gene is TRBV14, the J gene TRBJ1-5; D is perhaps TRBD1 (5 bases). Germline V CDR1 and CDR2: SGHDN, FVKESK. There are 17 residues in the CDR3. Deletions cut 6 bases from V and 0 bases from J, with 18 bases between.

The chain combines TRBV27 with TRBJ1-1; maybe TRBD1 (5 bases). CDR1 is MNHEY and CDR2 is SMNVEV in the germline V gene (reference sequence). The V end lost 6 bases, the J end lost 5 bases, and 19 bases lay between the germline ends. This CDR3 contains 15 residues. CDR3 sequence (DNA): TGTGCCAGCAGAATACGGGGGGATCTGGAGACTGAAGCTTTCTTT. The encoded protein is CASRIRGDLETEAFF.

The chain combines TRBV5-1 with TRBJ2-7; TRBD2 is a possible D gene (5 bases). CDR1 and CDR2 (germline): SGHRS, YFSETQ. V gave up 4 bases and J gave up 6 bases, with 11 bases separating them. This CDR3 comprises 12 residues. This chain's CDR3 is CASSPYAGEQYF. The CDR3 DNA reads as TGCGCCAGCAGCCCATATGCGGGCGAGCAGTACTTC. Using reference TRBV5-1 and TRBJ2-7 for the parts outside the CDR3, the full variable domain is KAGVTQTPRYLIKTRGQQVTLSCSPISGHRSVSWYQQTPGQGLQFLFEYFSETQRNKGNFPGRFSGRQFSNSRSEMNVSTLELGDSALYLCASSPYAGEQYFGPGTRLTVT.

V and J are TRBV29-1 and TRBJ2-7; TRBD2 matches at 8 bases. Losses at the gene ends were 0 bases for V and 1 base for J; bases not matched to a gene: 11. Germline assignment: CDR1 SQVTM and CDR2 ANQGSEA. This CDR3 is built from 17 residues. CDR3 sequence (DNA): TGCAGCGTTGAAGATGGCCGAGGGAGCGGGAGTTCCTACGAGCAGTACTTC. Protein: CSVEDGRGSGSSYEQYF.

The gene calls are TRBV6-1 and TRBJ1-2, with 8 nucleotides matching TRBD1. Trimming took 6 bases from V and 2 from J; bases not matched to a gene: 5. The germline gives CDR1 MNHNS, CDR2 SASEGT. The CDR3 covers 14 residues. The DNA of the CDR3 is TGTGCCAGCAGGACAGGGGATAGGAACTATGGCTACACCTTC. Translating it yields CASRTGDRNYGYTF.

Here the CDR3 DNA reads TGTGCCAGTAGAAGCAGGGGGTTGAACACTGAAGCTTTCTTT. Amino acid sequence: CASRSRGLNTEAFF. The V gene is TRBV19, the J gene TRBJ1-1; TRBD1 matches 7 bases. Germline CDR1 is LNHDA and CDR2 is SQIVND (reference sequence). J lost 0 bases, V lost 6 bases, and 4 bases had no gene match. The CDR3 runs to 14 residues.

This chain links TRBV6-6 with TRBJ2-2; the match to TRBD2 covers 8 bases. J gave up 7 bases and V 2 bases, and 9 bases lay outside the gene matches. Germline CDR1 reads MNHNY; CDR2 reads SVGAGI (reference sequence). The CDR3 length is 16 residues. The CDR3 bases are TGTGCCAGCAGTTACCCCAGCGGGAGAGGGGTCGGGGAGCTGTTTTTT. It is translated as CASSYPSGRGVGELFF.

The chain has TRBV5-4 and TRBJ1-1; D remains ambiguous. CDR3 size: 13 residues. CDR1 and CDR2 from the germline V gene are SGHNT and YYREEE (reference sequence). The V and J ends lost 1 base and 6 bases respectively, with 10 bases between them. This chain's CDR3 is CASSLIGFAEAFF. CDR3 bases: TGTGCCAGCAGCTTGATCGGGTTTGCTGAAGCTTTCTTT.

The CDR3 region has the DNA TGTGCCAGCAGCTTGGGGACAGGGGTAGCCGGGGCCAACGTCCTGACTTTC. Translated, it gives CASSLGTGVAGANVLTF. The chain employs TRBV5-6 and TRBJ2-6, with TRBD1 matching over 9 bases. CDR1 and CDR2 from the germline V gene are SGHDT and YYEEEE. Trimming cost V 0 bases and J 4 bases; bases outside gene matches: 5. This CDR3 is 17 amino acids long.

This chain joins TRBV13 and TRBJ2-1, with TRBD2 as a possible D gene (5 bases). CDR1 and CDR2 from the germline V gene are PRHDT and FYEKMQ (reference sequence). This CDR3 has 13 residues. V lost 5 bases and J lost 7, with 12 bases in between. CDR3 sequence: CASSPGGRNEQFF. The CDR3 nucleotides read TGTGCCAGCAGCCCCGGAGGACGGAATGAGCAGTTCTTC. Complete variable domain (other parts from reference TRBV13 and TRBJ2-1): AAGVIQSPRHLIKEKRETATLKCYPIPRHDTVYWYQQGPGQDPQFLISFYEKMQSDKGSIPDRFSAQQFSDYHSELNMSSLELGDSALYFCASSPGGRNEQFFGPGTRLTVL.

The chain joins TRBV19 to TRBJ2-4, with TRBD1 matching over 7 bases. J gave up 6 bases and V 4 bases, and 6 bases lay outside the gene matches. The CDR3 runs 14 residues. Germline V gene lookup returns CDR1 LNHDA and CDR2 SQIVND (reference sequence). This chain's CDR3 is CASSTQGWGNIQYF. The CDR3 nucleotides are TGTGCCAGTAGTACACAGGGGTGGGGAAACATTCAGTACTTC.

V and J are TRBV19 and TRBJ2-5, with TRBD2 matching 11 bases. The trim removed 3 bases at V and 2 bases at J, leaving 8 bases unmatched. Germline V gene lookup returns CDR1 LNHDA and CDR2 SQIVND (reference sequence). This CDR3 is built from 17 residues. The CDR3 here is CASSMTSGTQGQETQYF. CDR3 nucleotides: TGTGCCAGTAGTATGACTAGCGGGACCCAGGGGCAAGAGACCCAGTACTTC.

This rearrangement joins TRBV19 to TRBJ2-6; 8 nucleotides match TRBD1. Losses at the gene ends were 11 bases for V and 2 bases for J; bases not matched to a gene: 8. The CDR3 covers 15 residues. CDR1 and CDR2 (germline): LNHDA, SQIVND (reference sequence). The CDR3 loop reads CAARPGGTGANVLTF. As DNA, the CDR3 is TGTGCCGCACGCCCAGGGGGCACTGGGGCCAACGTCCTGACTTTC.

The J gene is TRBJ2-7, the V gene TRBV15; no reliable D call. V shed 0 bases and J shed 1 base, with 7 bases lying between them. This CDR3 is built from 14 residues. Germline V gives CDR1 LNHNV, CDR2 YYDKDF (reference sequence). CDR3 nucleotides: TGTGCCACCAGCAGAGACAGGATTTCCTACGAGCAGTACTTC. Translation: CATSRDRISYEQYF.